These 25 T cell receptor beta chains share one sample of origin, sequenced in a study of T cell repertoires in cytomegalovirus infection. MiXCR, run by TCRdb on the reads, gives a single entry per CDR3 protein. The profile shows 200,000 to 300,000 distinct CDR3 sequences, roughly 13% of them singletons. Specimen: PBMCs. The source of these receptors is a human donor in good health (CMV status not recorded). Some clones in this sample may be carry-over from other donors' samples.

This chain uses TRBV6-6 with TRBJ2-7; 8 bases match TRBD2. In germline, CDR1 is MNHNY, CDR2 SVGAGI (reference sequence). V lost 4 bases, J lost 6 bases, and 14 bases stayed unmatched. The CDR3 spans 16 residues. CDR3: CASSFAVRGGAGEQYF. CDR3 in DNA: TGTGCCAGCAGTTTCGCCGTTCGGGGGGGGGCTGGCGAGCAGTACTTC.

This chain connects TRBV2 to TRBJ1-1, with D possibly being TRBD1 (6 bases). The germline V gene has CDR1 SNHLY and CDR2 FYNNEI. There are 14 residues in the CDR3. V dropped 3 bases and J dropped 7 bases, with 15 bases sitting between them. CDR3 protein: CASSEGQGSVEAFF. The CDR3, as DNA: TGTGCCAGCAGTGAGGGGCAGGGGTCAGTTGAAGCTTTCTTT.

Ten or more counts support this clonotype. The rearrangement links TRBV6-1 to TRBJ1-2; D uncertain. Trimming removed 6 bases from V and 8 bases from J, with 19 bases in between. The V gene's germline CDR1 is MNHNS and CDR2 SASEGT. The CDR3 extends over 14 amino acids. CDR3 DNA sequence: TGTGCCAGCAGCGTACAGCGAGCGGGAGGAGGCTACACCTTC. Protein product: CASSVQRAGGGYTF.

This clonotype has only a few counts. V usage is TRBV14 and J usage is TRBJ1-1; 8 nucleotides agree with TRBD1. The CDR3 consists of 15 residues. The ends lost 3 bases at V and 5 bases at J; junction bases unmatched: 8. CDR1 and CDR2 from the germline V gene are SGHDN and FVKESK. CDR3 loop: CASSQQTGEVTEAFF. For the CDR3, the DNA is TGTGCCAGCAGCCAGCAGACAGGGGAGGTTACTGAAGCTTTCTTT.

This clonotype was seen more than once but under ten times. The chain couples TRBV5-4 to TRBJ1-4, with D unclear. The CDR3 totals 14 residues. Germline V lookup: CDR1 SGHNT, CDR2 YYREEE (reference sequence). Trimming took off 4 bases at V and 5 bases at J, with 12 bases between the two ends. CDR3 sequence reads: CASSPDGRNEKLFF. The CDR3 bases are TGTGCCAGCAGCCCGGACGGAAGAAATGAAAAACTGTTTTTT.

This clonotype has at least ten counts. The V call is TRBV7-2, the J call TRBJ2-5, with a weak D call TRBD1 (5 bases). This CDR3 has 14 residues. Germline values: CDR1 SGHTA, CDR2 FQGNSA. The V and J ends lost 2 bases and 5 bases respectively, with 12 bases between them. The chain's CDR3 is CASSLLGQGETQYF. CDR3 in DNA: TGTGCCAGCAGCTTACTGGGGCAAGGGGAGACCCAGTACTTC.

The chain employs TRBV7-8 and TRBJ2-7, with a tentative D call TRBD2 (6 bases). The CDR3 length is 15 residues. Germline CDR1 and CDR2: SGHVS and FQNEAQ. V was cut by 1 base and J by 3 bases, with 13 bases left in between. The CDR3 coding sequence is TGTGCCAGCAGCTTAGAGGTCGGGAGTGTCTACGAGCAGTACTTC. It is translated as CASSLEVGSVYEQYF.

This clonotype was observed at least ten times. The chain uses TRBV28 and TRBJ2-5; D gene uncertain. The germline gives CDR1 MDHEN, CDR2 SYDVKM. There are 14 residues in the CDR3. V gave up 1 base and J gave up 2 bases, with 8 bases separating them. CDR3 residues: CASSLSRAQETQYF. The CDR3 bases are TGTGCCAGCAGTTTATCTCGAGCGCAAGAGACCCAGTACTTC. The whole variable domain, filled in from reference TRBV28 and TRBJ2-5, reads DVKVTQSSRYLVKRTGEKVFLECVQDMDHENMFWYRQDPGLGLRLIYFSYDVKMKEKGDIPEGYSVSREKKERFSLILESASTNQTSMYLCASSLSRAQETQYFGPGTRLLVL.

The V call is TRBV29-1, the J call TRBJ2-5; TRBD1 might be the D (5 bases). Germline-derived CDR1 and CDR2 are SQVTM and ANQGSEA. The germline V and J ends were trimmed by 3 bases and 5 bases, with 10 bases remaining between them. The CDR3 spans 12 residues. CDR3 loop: CSVDQGGETQYF. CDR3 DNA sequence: TGCAGCGTTGATCAGGGCGGTGAGACCCAGTACTTC.

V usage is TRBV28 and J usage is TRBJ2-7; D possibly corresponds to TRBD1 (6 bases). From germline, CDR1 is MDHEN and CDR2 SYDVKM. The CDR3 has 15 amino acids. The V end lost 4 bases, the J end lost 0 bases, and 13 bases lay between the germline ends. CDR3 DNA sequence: TGTGCCAGCAGTTCGCCCGACAGGAACTCCTACGAGCAGTACTTC. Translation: CASSSPDRNSYEQYF. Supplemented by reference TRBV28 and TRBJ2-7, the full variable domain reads DVKVTQSSRYLVKRTGEKVFLECVQDMDHENMFWYRQDPGLGLRLIYFSYDVKMKEKGDIPEGYSVSREKKERFSLILESASTNQTSMYLCASSSPDRNSYEQYFGPGTRLTVT.

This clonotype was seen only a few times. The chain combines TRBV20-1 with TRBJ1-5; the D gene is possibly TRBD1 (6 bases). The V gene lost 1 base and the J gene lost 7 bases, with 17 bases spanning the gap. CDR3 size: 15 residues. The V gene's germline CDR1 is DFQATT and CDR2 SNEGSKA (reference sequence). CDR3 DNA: TGCAGTGCTAGAGGGGGGCAGGATTTAAGACAGCCCCAGCATTTT. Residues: CSARGGQDLRQPQHF.

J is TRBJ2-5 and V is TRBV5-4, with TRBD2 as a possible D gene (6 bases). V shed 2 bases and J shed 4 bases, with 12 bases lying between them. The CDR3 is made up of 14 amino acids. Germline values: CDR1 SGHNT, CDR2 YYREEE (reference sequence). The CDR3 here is CASSFRDFVETQYF. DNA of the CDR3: TGTGCCAGCAGCTTCCGGGACTTCGTAGAGACCCAGTACTTC.

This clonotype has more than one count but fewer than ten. CDR3 in amino acids: CASRGTGDDEQYF. The CDR3 DNA reads TGCGCCAGCAGAGGAACAGGGGACGACGAGCAGTACTTC. The V gene is TRBV10-2, the J gene TRBJ2-7, with 7 nucleotides matching TRBD1. The CDR3 sequence is 13 residues long. Germline V gene lookup returns CDR1 WSHSY and CDR2 SAAADI. Trimming removed 6 bases from V and 5 bases from J; junction bases left unmatched: 7.

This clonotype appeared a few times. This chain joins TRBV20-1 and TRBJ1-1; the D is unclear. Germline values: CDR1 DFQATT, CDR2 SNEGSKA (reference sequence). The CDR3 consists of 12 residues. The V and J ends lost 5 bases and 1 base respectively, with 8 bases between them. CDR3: CSAYERNTEAFF. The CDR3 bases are TGCAGTGCTTACGAACGGAACACTGAAGCTTTCTTT.

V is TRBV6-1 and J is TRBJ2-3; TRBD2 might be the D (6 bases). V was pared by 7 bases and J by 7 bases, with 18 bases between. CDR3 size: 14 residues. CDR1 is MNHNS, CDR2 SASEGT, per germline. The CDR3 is CASTRSGEGHTQYF. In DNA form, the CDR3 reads TGTGCCAGCACCCGTAGCGGAGAAGGCCATACGCAGTATTTT.

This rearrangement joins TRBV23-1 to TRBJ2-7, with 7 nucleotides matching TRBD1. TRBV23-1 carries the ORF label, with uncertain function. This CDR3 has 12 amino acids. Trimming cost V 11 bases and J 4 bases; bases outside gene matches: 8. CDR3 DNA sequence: TGCGCCGGAAGAAGGACAGGATACGAGCAGTACTTC. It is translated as CAGRRTGYEQYF.

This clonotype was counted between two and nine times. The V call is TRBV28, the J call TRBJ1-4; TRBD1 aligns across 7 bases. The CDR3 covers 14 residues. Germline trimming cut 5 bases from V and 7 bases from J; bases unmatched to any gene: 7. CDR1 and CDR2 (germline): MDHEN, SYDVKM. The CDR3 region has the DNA TGTGCCAGCAGTAGGGGGGGGGACAGTGAAAAACTGTTTTTT. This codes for CASSRGGDSEKLFF. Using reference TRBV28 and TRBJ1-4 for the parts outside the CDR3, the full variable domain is DVKVTQSSRYLVKRTGEKVFLECVQDMDHENMFWYRQDPGLGLRLIYFSYDVKMKEKGDIPEGYSVSREKKERFSLILESASTNQTSMYLCASSRGGDSEKLFFGSGTQLSVL.

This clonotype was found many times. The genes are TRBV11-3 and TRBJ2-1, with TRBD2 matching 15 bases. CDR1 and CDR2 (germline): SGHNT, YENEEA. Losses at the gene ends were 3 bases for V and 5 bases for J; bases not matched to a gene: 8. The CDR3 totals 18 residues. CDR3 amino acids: CASSFRTSGRAPNNEQFF. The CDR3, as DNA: TGTGCCAGCAGCTTCCGGACTAGCGGGAGGGCCCCCAACAATGAGCAGTTCTTC.

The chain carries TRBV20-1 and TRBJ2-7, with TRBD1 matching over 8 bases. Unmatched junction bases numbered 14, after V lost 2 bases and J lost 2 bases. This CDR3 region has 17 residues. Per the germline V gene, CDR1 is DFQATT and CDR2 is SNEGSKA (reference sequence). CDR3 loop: CSARSPITGGLAYEQYF. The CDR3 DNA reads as TGCAGTGCTAGATCCCCCATCACAGGGGGTTTAGCCTACGAGCAGTACTTC.

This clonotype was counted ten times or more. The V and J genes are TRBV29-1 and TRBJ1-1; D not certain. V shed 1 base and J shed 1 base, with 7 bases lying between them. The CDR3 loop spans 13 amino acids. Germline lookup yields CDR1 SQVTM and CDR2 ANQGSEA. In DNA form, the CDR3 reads TGCAGCGTTGAAGGCACAAGGAACACTGAAGCTTTCTTT. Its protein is CSVEGTRNTEAFF.

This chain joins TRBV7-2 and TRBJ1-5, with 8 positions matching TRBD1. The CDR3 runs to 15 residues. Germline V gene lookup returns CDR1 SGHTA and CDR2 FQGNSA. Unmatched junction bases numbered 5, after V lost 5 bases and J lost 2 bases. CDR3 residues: CASSKGQGGNQPQHF. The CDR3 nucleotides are TGTGCCAGCAGCAAAGGACAGGGTGGCAATCAGCCCCAGCATTTT.

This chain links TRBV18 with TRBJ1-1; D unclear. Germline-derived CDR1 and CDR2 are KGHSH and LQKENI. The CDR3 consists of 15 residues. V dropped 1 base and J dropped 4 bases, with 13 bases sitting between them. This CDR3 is CASSPLEVLSTEAFF. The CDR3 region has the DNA TGTGCCAGCTCACCACTCGAAGTCCTGAGCACTGAAGCTTTCTTT.

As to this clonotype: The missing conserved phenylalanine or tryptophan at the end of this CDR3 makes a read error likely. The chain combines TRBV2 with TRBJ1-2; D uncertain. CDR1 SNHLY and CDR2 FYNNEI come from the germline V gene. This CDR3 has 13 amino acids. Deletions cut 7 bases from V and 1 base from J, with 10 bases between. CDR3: CASIFGNNYGYTL. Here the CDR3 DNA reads TGTGCCAGCATTTTTGGGAATAACTATGGCTACACCTTA.

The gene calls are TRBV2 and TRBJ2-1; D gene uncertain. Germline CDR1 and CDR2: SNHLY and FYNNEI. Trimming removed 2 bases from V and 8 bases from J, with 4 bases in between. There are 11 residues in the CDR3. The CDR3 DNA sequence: TGTGCCAGCAGTGAATTTGATGAGCAGTTCTTC. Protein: CASSEFDEQFF.

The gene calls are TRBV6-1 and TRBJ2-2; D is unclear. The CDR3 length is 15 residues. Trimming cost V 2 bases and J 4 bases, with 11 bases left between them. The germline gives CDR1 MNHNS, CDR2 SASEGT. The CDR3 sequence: CASSELALSTGELFF. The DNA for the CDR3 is TGTGCCAGCAGTGAACTTGCGCTTTCCACCGGGGAGCTGTTTTTT.